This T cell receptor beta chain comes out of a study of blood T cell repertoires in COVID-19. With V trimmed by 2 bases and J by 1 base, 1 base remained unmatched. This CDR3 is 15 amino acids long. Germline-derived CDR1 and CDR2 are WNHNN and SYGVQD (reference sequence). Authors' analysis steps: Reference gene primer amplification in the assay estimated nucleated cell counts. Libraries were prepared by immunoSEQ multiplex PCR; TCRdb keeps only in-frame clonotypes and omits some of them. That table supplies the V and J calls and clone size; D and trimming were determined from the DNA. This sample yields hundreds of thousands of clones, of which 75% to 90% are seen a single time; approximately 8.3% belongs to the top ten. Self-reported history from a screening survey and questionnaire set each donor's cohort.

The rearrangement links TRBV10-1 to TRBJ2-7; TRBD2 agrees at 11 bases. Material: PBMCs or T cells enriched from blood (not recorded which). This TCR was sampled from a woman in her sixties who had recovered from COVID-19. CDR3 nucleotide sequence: TGCGCCAGCAGTGAGGGGACTAGCGGTTCCTACGAGCAGTACTTC. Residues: CASSEGTSGSYEQYF.